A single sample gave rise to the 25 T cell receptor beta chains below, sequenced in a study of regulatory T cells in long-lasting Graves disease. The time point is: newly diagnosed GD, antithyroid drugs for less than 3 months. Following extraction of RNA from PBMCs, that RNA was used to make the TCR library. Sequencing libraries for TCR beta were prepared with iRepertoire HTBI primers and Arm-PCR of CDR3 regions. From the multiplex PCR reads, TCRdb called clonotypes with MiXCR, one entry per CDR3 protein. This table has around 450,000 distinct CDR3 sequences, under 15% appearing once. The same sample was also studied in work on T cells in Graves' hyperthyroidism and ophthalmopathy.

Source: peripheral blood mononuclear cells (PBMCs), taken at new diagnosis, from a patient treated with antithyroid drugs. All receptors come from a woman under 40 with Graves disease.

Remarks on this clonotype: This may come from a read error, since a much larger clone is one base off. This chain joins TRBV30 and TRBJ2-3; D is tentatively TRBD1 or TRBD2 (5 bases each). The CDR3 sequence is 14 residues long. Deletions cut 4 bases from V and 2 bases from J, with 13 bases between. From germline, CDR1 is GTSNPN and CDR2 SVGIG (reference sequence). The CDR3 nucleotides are TGTGCCTGGACTGACAGCGGCCTCACAGATACGCAGTATTTT. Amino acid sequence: CAWTDSGLTDTQYF.

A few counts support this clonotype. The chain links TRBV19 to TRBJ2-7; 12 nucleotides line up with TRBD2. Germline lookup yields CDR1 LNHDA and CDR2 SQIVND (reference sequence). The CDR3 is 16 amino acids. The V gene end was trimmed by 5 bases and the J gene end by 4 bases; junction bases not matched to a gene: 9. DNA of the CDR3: TGTGCCAGTAGTGCACAACTAGCGGGAGGTGGGTACGAGCAGTACTTC. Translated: CASSAQLAGGGYEQYF.

CDR3 sequence reads: CASSYRPPRSSYEQYF. The CDR3, as DNA: TGTGCCAGCAGTTACCGCCCCCCCCGGTCATCCTACGAGCAGTACTTC. The chain employs TRBV6-2 or TRBV6-3 and TRBJ2-7; no clear D. Germline V gene sequence: CDR1 MNHEY, CDR2 SVGEGT. The CDR3 spans 16 residues. Trimming removed 2 bases from V and 1 base from J, with 15 bases in between.

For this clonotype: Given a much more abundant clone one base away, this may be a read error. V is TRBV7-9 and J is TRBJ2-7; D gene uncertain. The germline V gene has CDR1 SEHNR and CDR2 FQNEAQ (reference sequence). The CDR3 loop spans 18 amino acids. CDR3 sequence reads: CASSSVFQTSLDSYEQCF. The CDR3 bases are TGTGCCAGCAGCTCCGTCTTTCAGACTTCCCTCGACTCCTACGAGCAGTGCTTC.

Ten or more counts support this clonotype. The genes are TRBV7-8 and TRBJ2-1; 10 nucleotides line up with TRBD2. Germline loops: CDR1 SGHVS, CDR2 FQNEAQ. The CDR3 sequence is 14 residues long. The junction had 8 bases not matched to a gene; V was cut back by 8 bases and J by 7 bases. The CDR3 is CASPASGSVNEQFF. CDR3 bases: TGTGCCAGCCCGGCTAGCGGGAGCGTTAATGAGCAGTTCTTC.

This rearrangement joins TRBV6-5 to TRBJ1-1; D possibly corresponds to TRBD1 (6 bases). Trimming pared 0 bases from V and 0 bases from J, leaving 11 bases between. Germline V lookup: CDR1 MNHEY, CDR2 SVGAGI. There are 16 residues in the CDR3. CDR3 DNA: TGTGCCAGCAGTTACTCGCGGGGGGCGTTGAACACTGAAGCTTTCTTT. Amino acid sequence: CASSYSRGALNTEAFF.

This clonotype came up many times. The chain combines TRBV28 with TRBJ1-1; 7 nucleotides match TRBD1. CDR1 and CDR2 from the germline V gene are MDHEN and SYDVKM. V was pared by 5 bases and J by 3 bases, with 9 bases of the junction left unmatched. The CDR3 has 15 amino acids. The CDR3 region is CASSPHSTGHTEAFF. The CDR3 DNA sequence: TGTGCCAGCAGTCCCCACTCGACAGGGCACACTGAAGCTTTCTTT.

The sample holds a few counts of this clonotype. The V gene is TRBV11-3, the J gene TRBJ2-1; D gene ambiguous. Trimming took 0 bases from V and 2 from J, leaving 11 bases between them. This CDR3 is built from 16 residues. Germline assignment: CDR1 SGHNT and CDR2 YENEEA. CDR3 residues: CASSLDRTRAYNEQFF. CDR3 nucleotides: TGTGCCAGCAGCTTAGATAGAACGCGCGCCTACAATGAGCAGTTCTTC.

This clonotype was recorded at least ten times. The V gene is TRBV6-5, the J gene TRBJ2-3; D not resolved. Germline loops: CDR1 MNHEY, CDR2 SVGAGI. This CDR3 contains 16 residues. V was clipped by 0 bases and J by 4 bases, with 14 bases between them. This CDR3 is CASSYSANPGSDTQYF. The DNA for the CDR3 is TGTGCCAGCAGTTACTCGGCAAATCCAGGCTCAGATACGCAGTATTTT.

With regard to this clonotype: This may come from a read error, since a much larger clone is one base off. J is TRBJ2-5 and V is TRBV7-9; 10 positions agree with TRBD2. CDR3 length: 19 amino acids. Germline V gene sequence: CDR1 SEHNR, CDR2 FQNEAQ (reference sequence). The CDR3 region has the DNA TGTGCCAGCAGATTAGACAGGTCCCCGCTAGCGGGAGTATACAATGAGCAGTACTTC. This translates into CASRLDRSPLAGVYNEQYF.

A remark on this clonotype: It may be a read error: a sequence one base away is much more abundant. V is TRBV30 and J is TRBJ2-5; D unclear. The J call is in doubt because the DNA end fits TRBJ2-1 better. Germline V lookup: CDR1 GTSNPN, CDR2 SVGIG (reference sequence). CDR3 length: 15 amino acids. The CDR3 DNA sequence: TGTGCCTGGAATCCGTCGCGGAGTCCCCAAGAGACCCAGTTCTTC. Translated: CAWNPSRSPQETQFF.

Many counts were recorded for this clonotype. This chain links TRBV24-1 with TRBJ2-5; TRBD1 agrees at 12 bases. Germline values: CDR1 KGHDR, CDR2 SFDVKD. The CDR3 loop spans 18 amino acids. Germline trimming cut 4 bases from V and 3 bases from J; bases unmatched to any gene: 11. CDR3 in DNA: TGTGCCACCAGTGAGGGAGGGACAGGGGGCGCGAGGAAAGAGACCCAGTACTTC. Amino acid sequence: CATSEGGTGGARKETQYF.

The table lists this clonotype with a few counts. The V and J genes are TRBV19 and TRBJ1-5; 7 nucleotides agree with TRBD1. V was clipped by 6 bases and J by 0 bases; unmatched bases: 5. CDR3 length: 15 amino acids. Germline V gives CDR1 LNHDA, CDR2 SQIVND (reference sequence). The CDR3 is CASRTGSDSNQPQHF. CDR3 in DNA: TGTGCCAGTAGGACAGGGAGCGATAGCAATCAGCCCCAGCATTTT.

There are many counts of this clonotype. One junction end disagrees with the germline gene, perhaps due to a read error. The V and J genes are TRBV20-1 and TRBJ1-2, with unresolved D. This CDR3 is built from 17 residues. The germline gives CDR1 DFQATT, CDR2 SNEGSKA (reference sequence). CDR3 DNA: TGCAGTGCTAGAGATTGGCCACCCACCAAAATTTCAGATGGGTACACCTTC. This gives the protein CSARDWPPTKISDGYTF.

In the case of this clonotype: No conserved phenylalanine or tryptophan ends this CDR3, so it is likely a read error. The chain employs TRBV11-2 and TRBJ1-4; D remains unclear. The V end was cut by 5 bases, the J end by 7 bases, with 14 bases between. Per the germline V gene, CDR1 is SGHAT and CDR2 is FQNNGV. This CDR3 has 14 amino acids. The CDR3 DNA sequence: TGTGCCAGCAGCCCGGGAAGACTGTCTGAAAAACTGTTTCTT. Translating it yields CASSPGRLSEKLFL.

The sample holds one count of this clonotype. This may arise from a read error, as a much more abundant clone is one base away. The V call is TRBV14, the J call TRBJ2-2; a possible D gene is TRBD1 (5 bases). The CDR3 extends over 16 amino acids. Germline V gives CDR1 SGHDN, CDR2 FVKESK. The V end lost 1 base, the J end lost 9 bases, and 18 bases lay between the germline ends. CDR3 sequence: CASSQGQRRLTRELFF. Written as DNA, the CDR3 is TGTGCCAGCAGCCAAGGACAGAGAAGGTTAACCCGGGAGCTGTTTTTT.

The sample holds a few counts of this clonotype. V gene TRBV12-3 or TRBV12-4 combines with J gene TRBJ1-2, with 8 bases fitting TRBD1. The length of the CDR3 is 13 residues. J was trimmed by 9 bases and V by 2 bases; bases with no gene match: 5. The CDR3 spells CASSLTGGLSYTF. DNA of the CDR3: TGTGCCAGCAGTTTAACAGGGGGATTAAGCTACACCTTC.

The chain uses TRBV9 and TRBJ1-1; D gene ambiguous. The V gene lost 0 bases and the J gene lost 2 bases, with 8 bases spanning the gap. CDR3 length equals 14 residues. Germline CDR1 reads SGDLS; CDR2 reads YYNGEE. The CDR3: CASSVAHRNTEAFF. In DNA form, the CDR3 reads TGTGCCAGCAGCGTAGCCCACCGAAACACTGAAGCTTTCTTT.

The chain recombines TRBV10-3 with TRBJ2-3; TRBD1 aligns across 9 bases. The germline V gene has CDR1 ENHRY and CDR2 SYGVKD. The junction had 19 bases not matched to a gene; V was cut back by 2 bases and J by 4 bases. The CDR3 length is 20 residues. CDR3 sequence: CAISERHGTGRFAVADTQYF. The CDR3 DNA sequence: TGTGCCATCAGTGAGCGCCACGGGACAGGGAGATTCGCTGTGGCAGATACGCAGTATTTT.

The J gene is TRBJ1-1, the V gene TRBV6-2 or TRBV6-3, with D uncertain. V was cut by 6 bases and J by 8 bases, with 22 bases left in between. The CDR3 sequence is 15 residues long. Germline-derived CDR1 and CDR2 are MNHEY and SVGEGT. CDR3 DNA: TGTGCCAGCAGCCCCGTAGATATTCTAAGCCAGGAAGCTTTCTTT. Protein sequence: CASSPVDILSQEAFF.

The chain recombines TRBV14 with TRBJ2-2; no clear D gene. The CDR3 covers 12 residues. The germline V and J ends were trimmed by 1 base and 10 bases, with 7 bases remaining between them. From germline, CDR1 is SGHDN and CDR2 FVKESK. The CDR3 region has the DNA TGTGCCAGCAGCCAAGGGCCGTTGGAGCTGTTTTTT. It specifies CASSQGPLELFF. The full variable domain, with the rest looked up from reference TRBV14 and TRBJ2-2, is EAGVTQFPSHSVIEKGQTVTLRCDPISGHDNLYWYRRVMGKEIKFLLHFVKESKQDESGMPNNRFLAERTGGTYSTLKVQPAELEDSGVYFCASSQGPLELFFGEGSRLTVL.

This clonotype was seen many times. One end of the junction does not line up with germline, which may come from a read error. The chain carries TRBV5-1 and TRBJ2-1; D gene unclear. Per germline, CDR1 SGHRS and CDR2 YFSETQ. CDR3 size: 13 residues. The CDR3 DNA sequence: TGCGCCAGCACCTTGCTGCCTGACAATGAGCAGTTCTTC. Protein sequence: CASTLLPDNEQFF.

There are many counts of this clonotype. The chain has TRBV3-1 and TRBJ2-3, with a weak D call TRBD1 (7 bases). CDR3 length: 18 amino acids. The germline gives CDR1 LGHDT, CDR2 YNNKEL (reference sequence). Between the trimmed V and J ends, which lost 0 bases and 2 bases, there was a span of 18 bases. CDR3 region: CASSQELGRTGPTDTQYF. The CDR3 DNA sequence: TGTGCCAGCAGCCAAGAATTAGGGAGGACAGGTCCCACAGATACGCAGTATTTT.

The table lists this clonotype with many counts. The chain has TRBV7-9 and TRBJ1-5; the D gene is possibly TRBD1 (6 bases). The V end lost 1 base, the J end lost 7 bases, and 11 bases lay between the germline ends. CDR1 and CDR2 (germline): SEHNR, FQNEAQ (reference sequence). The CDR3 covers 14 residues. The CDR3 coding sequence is TGTGCCAGCAGCTTAGAGGGGGGAGGGCAGCCCCAGCATTTT. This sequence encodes CASSLEGGGQPQHF.

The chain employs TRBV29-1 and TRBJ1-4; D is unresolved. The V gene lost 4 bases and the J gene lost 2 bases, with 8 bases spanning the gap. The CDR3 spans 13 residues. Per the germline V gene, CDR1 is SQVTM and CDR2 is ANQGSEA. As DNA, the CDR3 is TGCAGCGTTGTGTCCCAGACTAATGAAAAACTGTTTTTT. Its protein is CSVVSQTNEKLFF. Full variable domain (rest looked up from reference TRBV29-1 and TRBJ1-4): SAVISQKPSRDICQRGTSLTIQCQVDSQVTMMFWYRQQPGQSLTLIATANQGSEATYESGFVIDKFPISRPNLTFSTLTVSNMSPEDSSIYLCSVVSQTNEKLFFGSGTQLSVL.